This entry features one TCR beta chain sequence. In this sample, this clonotype turned up a few times. The antigen this receptor binds is unknown. No much larger clone exists at a distance of one base, and base qualities are not known. This entry belongs to a study of T cell repertoires in cytomegalovirus infection (dated by TCRdb to about 2019). Describing the broader study: The peptide stimulations were aimed at well-studied HLA-B-restricted epitopes as well as recently identified HLA-C-restricted CMV epitopes, whose presentation resists viral immunomodulation. Because public TCR beta signatures pointed to carriage of CMV infection together with the matching HLA type, the HLA type of each donor mattered for the analysis. The full study reports these points: In both this cohort and an independent cohort of some 350 donors, the cumulative frequency of public TCR beta family members distinguished carriers of CMV infection plus the relevant HLA type. The ex vivo response was dominated by HLA-C-restricted CMV-specific TCR beta clonotypes, and the single most frequent clonotype in two of eight donors was supplied by these HLA-C-restricted clonotypes.

From the cysteine up to the phenylalanine, the CDR3 has a length of 15 residues. The CDR3 DNA has 45 bases and is translated from base 1. CDR1 and CDR2 (SGHAT, FQNNGV) derive from the germline V gene. Trimming removed 6 bases from V and 2 bases from J, leaving 14 bases between the germline ends. Sequencing instrument: Illumina HiSeq 1500. TCRdb ran its own pipeline on the public reads, namely fastp trimming at Q25 and MiXCR clone calling, and kept in-frame beta chains. When rows share a CDR3 protein, they turn into one entry using the most common DNA and genes. This sample holds approximately 590,000 distinct CDR3 sequences; approximately 40% were observed only once. Of the sample, more than 40% falls within the top ten clones. The treatment or condition label here, explained by the study, means: in vitro stimulation with specific CMV peptide epitopes to enrich CMV-specific T cells.

The sequence links TRBV11-2 to TRBJ2-1; TRBD2 is a possible D gene, resting on 5 matching bases. This sequence originates from a human donor in good health (CMV status not recorded). Some clones in this sample may be carry-over from other donors' samples. The specimen comprised cultured PBMCs, sampled from culture after CMV antigen stimulation. The CDR3 is CASRADLLTYNEQFF. The bases read TGTGCCAGCAGAGCGGACCTCCTCACCTACAATGAGCAGTTCTTC. The variable domain in full, with residues beyond the CDR3 obtained from the reference TRBV11-2 and TRBJ2-1 genes, is EAGVAQSPRYKIIEKRQSVAFWCNPISGHATLYWYQQILGQGPKLLIQFQNNGVVDDSQLPKDRFSAERLKGVDSTLKIQPAKLEDSAVYLCASRADLLTYNEQFFGPGTRLTVL.